Shown below are 26 T cell receptor beta chains from a single sample sequenced in a study of blood T cell repertoires in COVID-19. Profiling relied on immunoSEQ multiplex PCR, and the TCRdb table lists in-frame clones only, not all of them. The sample has 5,500 to 6,500 clones; 88% are singletons. The sample comprised peripheral blood. These TCRs come from a human donor in a cohort sampled during active COVID-19.

This clone was picked up one time. The chain carries TRBV19 and TRBJ1-5; 11 positions agree with TRBD1. Per germline, CDR1 LNHDA and CDR2 SQIVND (reference sequence). Trimming cost V 11 bases and J 2 bases; bases outside gene matches: 2. The length of the CDR3 is 13 residues. Here the CDR3 reads CAAGQGGNQPQHF. CDR3 DNA sequence: TGTGCCGCGGGACAGGGGGGCAATCAGCCCCAGCATTTT.

The gene calls are TRBV9 and TRBJ2-3; tentative D call: TRBD1 (6 bases). Germline-derived CDR1 and CDR2 are SGDLS and YYNGEE. Deletions cut 0 bases from V and 2 bases from J, with 10 bases between. The CDR3 runs to 15 residues. The CDR3 DNA reads as TGTGCCAGCAGCGTAGTTGGGACAAACACAGATACGCAGTATTTT. Translating it yields CASSVVGTNTDTQYF.

This clone appeared a few times. The V call is TRBV12-3 or TRBV12-4, the J call TRBJ1-5, with a possible D match to TRBD1 (5 bases). The CDR3 runs to 13 residues. The V end lost 7 bases, the J end lost 9 bases, and 16 bases lay between the germline ends. The CDR3 here is CASTQAVGGPQHF. CDR3 DNA: TGTGCCAGCACCCAAGCTGTCGGGGGGCCCCAGCATTTT.

V is TRBV7-2 and J is TRBJ1-2, with 7 bases fitting TRBD1. CDR3 length equals 13 residues. Losses at the gene ends were 3 bases for V and 6 bases for J; bases not matched to a gene: 4. Germline values: CDR1 SGHTA, CDR2 FQGNSA. CDR3 sequence reads: CASSFADRNGYTF. The CDR3 nucleotides read TGTGCCAGCAGCTTCGCGGACAGGAATGGCTACACCTTC. The full variable domain, with the rest looked up from reference TRBV7-2 and TRBJ1-2, is GAGVSQSPSNKVTEKGKDVELRCDPISGHTALYWYRQSLGQGLEFLIYFQGNSAPDKSGLPSDRFSAERTGGSVSTLTIQRTQQEDSAVYLCASSFADRNGYTFGSGTRLTVV.

Of note for this clone: A junction end diverges from the germline sequence, so it may reflect a read error. This chain uses TRBV28 with TRBJ1-5, with D possibly TRBD1 on 5 matching bases. Per the germline V gene, CDR1 is MDHEN and CDR2 is SYDVKM. CDR3 length: 17 amino acids. The CDR3 DNA reads TGTGCCACCAGTCCCCGGGGGGGGGTGGGGTTCAATCAGCCCCAGCATTTT. Amino acids: CATSPRGGVGFNQPQHF.

The chain carries TRBV27 and TRBJ2-7, with D perhaps TRBD1 (5 bases). Germline CDR1 is MNHEY and CDR2 is SMNVEV (reference sequence). V was trimmed by 4 bases and J by 0 bases, leaving 7 bases between them. This CDR3 region has 13 residues. CDR3 in DNA: TGTGCCAGCAGTTGGGGCACCTCCTACGAGCAGTACTTC. Residues: CASSWGTSYEQYF.

J is TRBJ2-3 and V is TRBV28; the match to TRBD2 covers 8 bases. Germline values: CDR1 MDHEN, CDR2 SYDVKM. The CDR3 runs 15 residues. Trimming took 6 bases from V and 1 from J; bases not matched to a gene: 6. In nucleotides, the CDR3 is TGTGCCAGCAGCCCAGCGGGAGTGGGCACAGATACGCAGTATTTT. Protein sequence: CASSPAGVGTDTQYF.

This sequence joins TRBV29-1 and TRBJ2-7, with 7 bases fitting TRBD1. CDR1 SQVTM and CDR2 ANQGSEA come from the germline V gene. The CDR3 covers 12 residues. The V segment lost 5 bases and the J segment 6 bases; nucleotides outside the gene matches: 7. The DNA for the CDR3 is TGCAGCGTTTACACAACAGGGGCCGAGCAGTACTTC. Protein product: CSVYTTGAEQYF.

The chain employs TRBV27 and TRBJ2-4; D call uncertain. Trimming took 5 bases from V and 0 from J, leaving 8 bases between them. CDR3 length: 14 amino acids. Germline loops: CDR1 MNHEY, CDR2 SMNVEV (reference sequence). The CDR3 nucleotides are TGTGCCAGCAGTCGGTCGGGAGCCAAAAACATTCAGTACTTC. Amino acids: CASSRSGAKNIQYF.

This clone was detected once. This chain joins TRBV19 and TRBJ2-3, with 8 nucleotides matching TRBD2. V shed 5 bases, J shed 4 bases, and the junction held 5 bases outside the gene matches. Germline CDR1 LNHDA, CDR2 SQIVND (reference sequence). The CDR3 extends over 14 amino acids. The CDR3 DNA reads TGTGCCAGTAGTCACGGGAGGGCCGCAGATACGCAGTATTTT. Amino acid sequence: CASSHGRAADTQYF.

This clone was found once. V is TRBV3-1 (or the pseudogene TRBV3-2) and J is TRBJ1-4; D is unclear. The germline V and J ends were trimmed by 4 bases and 7 bases, with 10 bases remaining between them. The CDR3 runs 13 residues. The germline CDR1 and CDR2 sequences are LGHDT and YNNKEL (reference sequence). CDR3 coding DNA: TGTGCCAGCAGCCTCCAAGGAGGTGAAAAACTGTTTTTT. Translated: CASSLQGGEKLFF.

This clone is a singleton in its sample. The gene calls are TRBV6-5 and TRBJ1-6; 7 nucleotides agree with TRBD1. There are 13 residues in the CDR3. V gave up 10 bases and J gave up 6 bases; unmatched junction bases: 6. CDR1 is MNHEY and CDR2 is SVGAGI in the germline V gene. CDR3 in amino acids: CATLRDSNSPLHF. CDR3 coding DNA: TGTGCCACCCTCCGGGACAGTAATTCACCCCTCCACTTT.

This chain joins TRBV11-3 and TRBJ2-2; D gene uncertain. The ends were cut back, 1 base at V and 8 bases at J, with 8 bases in the middle. The CDR3 length is 13 residues. The V gene's germline CDR1 is SGHNT and CDR2 YENEEA. The CDR3 bases are TGTGCCAGCAGCTTAGTGCGCGGAGGGGAGCTGTTTTTT. Residues: CASSLVRGGELFF.

The genes are TRBV23-1 and TRBJ2-5, with 11 nucleotides matching TRBD1. TRBV23-1 is recorded as an ORF, its role being uncertain. The CDR3 sequence is 15 residues long. Trimming took 2 bases from V and 4 from J; bases not matched to a gene: 3. CDR3 protein: CASSQQDRGLETQYF. The CDR3 nucleotides read TGCGCCAGCAGTCAACAGGACAGGGGGCTAGAGACCCAGTACTTC.

The chain couples TRBV6-5 to TRBJ2-5; TRBD1 matches at 10 bases. Germline-derived CDR1 and CDR2 are MNHEY and SVGAGI. The CDR3 contains 14 residues. Germline trimming cut 5 bases from V and 4 bases from J; bases unmatched to any gene: 4. CDR3 sequence: CASSRDRGGETQYF. DNA of the CDR3: TGTGCCAGCAGTCGGGACAGGGGTGGAGAGACCCAGTACTTC.

The J gene is TRBJ2-7, the V gene TRBV19; D remains unclear. Trimming took 6 bases from V and 5 from J, leaving 11 bases between them. Germline V gene sequence: CDR1 LNHDA, CDR2 SQIVND (reference sequence). The length of the CDR3 is 12 residues. CDR3 sequence (DNA): TGTGCCAGTAGCCCATCCCCCCACGAGCAGTACTTC. This encodes CASSPSPHEQYF.

This clone has just one count. CDR3 sequence (DNA): TGCAGCGTTCGGCTAGACGGCTATGGCTACACCTTC. This gives the protein CSVRLDGYGYTF. The rearrangement uses TRBV29-1 and TRBJ1-2; D is undetermined. Germline assignment: CDR1 SQVTM and CDR2 ANQGSEA. V lost 5 bases and J 4 bases, leaving 11 bases between the germline ends. This CDR3 contains 12 residues. The full variable domain, rest sourced from reference TRBV29-1 and TRBJ1-2, is SAVISQKPSRDICQRGTSLTIQCQVDSQVTMMFWYRQQPGQSLTLIATANQGSEATYESGFVIDKFPISRPNLTFSTLTVSNMSPEDSSIYLCSVRLDGYGYTFGSGTRLTVV.

This rearrangement joins TRBV10-1 to TRBJ2-3; 8 bases are a match to TRBD2. The germline V gene has CDR1 WNHNN and CDR2 SYGVQD (reference sequence). The CDR3 is 14 amino acids. V lost 8 bases to trimming and J lost 3 bases; unmatched junction nucleotides: 7. CDR3 in DNA: TGCGCCAGCTCAACGGGAGGGCCTACAGATACGCAGTATTTT. Protein: CASSTGGPTDTQYF.

This chain uses TRBV27 with TRBJ2-1; D gene ambiguous. CDR1 and CDR2 from the germline V gene are MNHEY and SMNVEV (reference sequence). The V gene lost 0 bases and the J gene lost 9 bases, with 15 bases spanning the gap. The length of the CDR3 is 15 residues. The DNA for the CDR3 is TGTGCCAGCAGTTTATCAGGCCGACAACCCGGTGAGCAGTTCTTC. As protein: CASSLSGRQPGEQFF.

CDR3 protein: CASSPDLLDEQFF. CDR3 coding DNA: TGTGCCAGCAGTCCCGACCTACTAGATGAGCAGTTCTTC. V usage is TRBV12-3 or TRBV12-4 and J usage is TRBJ2-1, with a tentative D call TRBD2 (5 bases). V was shortened by 5 bases and J by 8 bases, with 13 bases between the two germline ends. The CDR3 contains 13 residues.

This chain uses TRBV30 with TRBJ1-2; 8 nucleotides line up with TRBD1. Germline CDR1 reads GTSNPN; CDR2 reads SVGIG (reference sequence). The CDR3 runs to 13 residues. With 7 bases clipped from V and 5 bases from J, the junction kept 9 bases outside the gene matches. The CDR3 DNA reads TGTGCCTTTTGGGACAGGCAATTTTATGGCTACACCTTC. The encoded protein is CAFWDRQFYGYTF. Complete variable domain (other parts from reference TRBV30 and TRBJ1-2): SQTIHQWPATLVQPVGSPLSLECTVEGTSNPNLYWYRQAAGRGLQLLFYSVGIGQISSEVPQNLSASRPQDRQFILSSKKLLLSDSGFYLCAFWDRQFYGYTFGSGTRLTVV.

This sequence joins TRBV18 and TRBJ2-3; no clear D. Germline CDR1 reads KGHSH; CDR2 reads LQKENI. The CDR3 length is 14 residues. V lost 0 bases and J lost 3, with 7 bases in between. CDR3 sequence (DNA): TGTGCCAGCTCACCACCGGCAGGAACAGATACGCAGTATTTT. Its protein is CASSPPAGTDTQYF.

This sequence joins TRBV11-2 and TRBJ2-7; TRBD1 agrees at 9 bases. The CDR3 is 16 residues long. CDR1 is SGHAT, CDR2 FQNNGV, per germline. The ends lost 0 bases at V and 5 bases at J; junction bases unmatched: 8. CDR3 sequence reads: CASSLEGQGSTNEQYF. CDR3 coding DNA: TGTGCCAGCAGCTTAGAAGGACAGGGGAGCACGAACGAGCAGTACTTC.

V usage is TRBV18 and J usage is TRBJ2-2, with 8 bases fitting TRBD1. Trimming cost V 8 bases and J 5 bases; bases outside gene matches: 7. CDR3 length: 14 residues. Looked up from germline, CDR1 is KGHSH and CDR2 is LQKENI. The CDR3 here is CASEDRERTGELFF. The CDR3 DNA follows: TGTGCCAGCGAGGACAGGGAACGGACCGGGGAGCTGTTTTTT.

The V and J genes are TRBV6-6 and TRBJ1-4; no clear D gene. The V and J ends lost 4 bases and 10 bases respectively, with 16 bases between them. The CDR3 spans 14 residues. The germline V gene encodes CDR1 MNHNY and CDR2 SVGAGI (reference sequence). In nucleotides, the CDR3 is TGTGCCAGCAGTTCCCAAATTACGAGTTTAAAACTGTTTTTT. Protein product: CASSSQITSLKLFF.

This rearrangement joins TRBV3-1 (or the pseudogene TRBV3-2) to TRBJ2-3; 8 nucleotides match TRBD1. Germline assignment: CDR1 LGHDT and CDR2 YNNKEL (reference sequence). This CDR3 spans 14 amino acids. The trim removed 4 bases at V and 4 bases at J, leaving 4 bases unmatched. The CDR3 sequence is CASSRDRNSDTQYF. The CDR3 DNA reads as TGTGCCAGCAGCCGGGACAGGAATTCAGATACGCAGTATTTT.